The 31 T cell receptor beta chains below come from one sample, sequenced in a study of blood T cells in healthy people across ages. A J-beta primer mix and a sample-barcoded 5' primer were used in a second PCR of roughly 6 to 11 cycles. From the 5' RACE reads, TCRdb called clonotypes with MiXCR, one entry per CDR3 protein. The sample lists approximately 800,000 distinct CDR3 sequences; 36% were seen once. Sample: blood. The receptor set was obtained from a man between 18 and 29 years old in good health.

Of note for this clonotype: A much larger clone lies one base from this, so it may be a read error. The chain combines TRBV5-1 with TRBJ2-7; D is unresolved. Between the trimmed V and J ends, which lost 2 bases and 7 bases, there was a span of 13 bases. The CDR3 extends over 13 amino acids. Looked up from germline, CDR1 is SGHRS and CDR2 is YFSETQ. The CDR3 sequence is CASSFGRLGEQYF. The CDR3 DNA reads TGCGCCAGCAGCTTCGGACGCCTCGGTGAGCAGTACTTC.

The rearrangement joins TRBV2 to TRBJ1-5; the match to TRBD1 covers 7 bases. This CDR3 contains 13 residues. V shed 6 bases and J 4 bases; nucleotides not matched to a gene: 3. Germline CDR1 SNHLY, CDR2 FYNNEI. CDR3 in amino acids: CASSTGENQPQHF. The DNA of the CDR3 is TGTGCCAGCAGCACAGGGGAAAATCAGCCCCAGCATTTT.

V gene TRBV7-2 combines with J gene TRBJ2-5; D might be TRBD1 (6 bases). CDR3 length: 13 amino acids. The germline V gene encodes CDR1 SGHTA and CDR2 FQGNSA. Trimming removed 6 bases from V and 5 bases from J, with 13 bases in between. CDR3 sequence: CASRLTRGETQYF. CDR3 bases: TGTGCCAGCAGGCTCACTAGGGGGGAGACCCAGTACTTC.

This chain joins TRBV6-5 and TRBJ1-4; D gene uncertain. The length of the CDR3 is 14 residues. V lost 0 bases, J lost 4 bases, and 6 bases lay in between. Germline V lookup: CDR1 MNHEY, CDR2 SVGAGI. The DNA of the CDR3 is TGTGCCAGCAGTTACTCTTCCAGTAATGAAAAACTGTTTTTT. Translating gives CASSYSSSNEKLFF.

This chain uses TRBV7-8 with TRBJ1-4, with 8 bases matching TRBD1. Germline CDR1 reads SGHVS; CDR2 reads FQNEAQ. Trimming cost V 6 bases and J 8 bases; bases outside gene matches: 5. The CDR3 covers 13 residues. The CDR3 DNA reads TGTGCCAGCAGACCCCGACAGGGGGAAAAACTGTTTTTT. It yields the protein CASRPRQGEKLFF.

The rearrangement joins TRBV12-3 or TRBV12-4 to TRBJ2-3, with unresolved D. The ends were cut back, 1 base at V and 13 bases at J, with 12 bases in the middle. The CDR3 totals 12 residues. CDR3 DNA: TGTGCCAGCAGTTTAGGACAATCCAACGAGTATTTT. Protein: CASSLGQSNEYF.

The chain joins TRBV11-2 to TRBJ1-1, with TRBD1 as a possible D gene (6 bases). This CDR3 has 13 amino acids. Trimming left V 3 bases short and J 5 bases short, with 10 bases between. CDR1 is SGHAT, CDR2 FQNNGV, per germline. This CDR3 reads CASSFRTATEAFF. CDR3 sequence (DNA): TGTGCCAGCAGCTTCAGGACAGCTACTGAAGCTTTCTTT. Based on the CDR3 plus reference TRBV11-2 and TRBJ1-1, the full variable domain is EAGVAQSPRYKIIEKRQSVAFWCNPISGHATLYWYQQILGQGPKLLIQFQNNGVVDDSQLPKDRFSAERLKGVDSTLKIQPAKLEDSAVYLCASSFRTATEAFFGQGTRLTVV.

This clonotype turned up a few times. The chain employs TRBV11-2 and TRBJ2-7, with D perhaps matching TRBD2 (5 bases). The germline V and J ends were trimmed by 3 bases and 7 bases, with 19 bases remaining between them. The CDR3 consists of 15 residues. The germline V gene encodes CDR1 SGHAT and CDR2 FQNNGV. CDR3 in amino acids: CASSLEAGSYNEQYF. CDR3 DNA sequence: TGTGCCAGCAGCTTGGAGGCGGGCTCCTACAATGAGCAGTACTTC.

The V gene is TRBV20-1, the J gene TRBJ1-2; TRBD1 agrees at 7 bases. This CDR3 has 13 residues. Germline CDR1 and CDR2: DFQATT and SNEGSKA (reference sequence). V shed 6 bases and J 6 bases; nucleotides not matched to a gene: 10. This CDR3 is CSAPTGSSDGYTF. In DNA form, the CDR3 reads TGCAGTGCCCCGACAGGGAGCTCCGATGGCTACACCTTC.

The chain employs TRBV7-2 and TRBJ2-5, with D tentatively TRBD1 or TRBD2 (5 bases each). The CDR3 is made up of 14 amino acids. Germline V lookup: CDR1 SGHTA, CDR2 FQGNSA. Trimming removed 3 bases at V and 13 bases at J, with 21 bases between. The CDR3 is CASSLGVLETEAYF. CDR3 sequence (DNA): TGTGCCAGCAGCTTGGGGGTCTTGGAAACGGAAGCGTACTTC.

This clonotype was recorded at least ten times. The chain joins TRBV4-2 to TRBJ2-7, with D possibly being TRBD1 (5 bases). CDR1 LGHNA and CDR2 YNFKEQ come from the germline V gene. This CDR3 has 15 amino acids. Trimming took off 0 bases at V and 5 bases at J, with 14 bases between the two ends. In nucleotides, the CDR3 is TGTGCCAGCAGCCAAGATAAGACAGCGTGGGACGAGCAGTACTTC. Its protein is CASSQDKTAWDEQYF.

The rearrangement joins TRBV18 to TRBJ1-5; a possible D gene is TRBD1 (6 bases). The germline CDR1 and CDR2 sequences are KGHSH and LQKENI. This CDR3 is built from 17 residues. V was pared by 3 bases and J by 6 bases, with 21 bases between. The CDR3 protein is CASSPQPGGGAGQPQHF. The CDR3 nucleotides are TGTGCCAGCTCACCTCAGCCTGGGGGGGGCGCGGGTCAGCCCCAGCATTTT.

This clonotype was seen many times. V gene TRBV5-5 combines with J gene TRBJ2-7; 7 nucleotides line up with TRBD2. There are 16 residues in the CDR3. V gave up 6 bases and J gave up 3 bases; unmatched junction bases: 15. Germline CDR1 reads SGHKS; CDR2 reads YYEKEE (reference sequence). The DNA for the CDR3 is TGTGCCAGCAAAAGGACGGGGGGTTCAGAGTTCTACGAGCAGTACTTC. Translating gives CASKRTGGSEFYEQYF. The variable domain in full, with the rest retrieved from reference TRBV5-5 and TRBJ2-7, is DAGVTQSPTHLIKTRGQQVTLRCSPISGHKSVSWYQQVLGQGPQFIFQYYEKEERGRGNFPDRFSARQFPNYSSELNVNALLLGDSALYLCASKRTGGSEFYEQYFGPGTRLTVT.

A word on this clonotype: This sequence may be a read error, since a much larger clone differs from it by one base. The rearrangement uses TRBV7-9 and TRBJ2-4; TRBD1 aligns across 12 bases. The J call could be wrong; TRBJ2-7 is a better fit for the DNA end. The CDR3 has 19 amino acids. CDR1 is SEHNR and CDR2 is FQNEAQ in the germline V gene (reference sequence). CDR3 in DNA: TGTGCCAGCAGTCGCACATCGGGACAGGGGGCCCCTTCGGCCGACGAGCAGTACTTC. Protein product: CASSRTSGQGAPSADEQYF.

This clonotype was observed many times. The CDR3 DNA follows: TGTGCCAGCAGCTTAGGAGGGACGTCCGGGGAGCTGTTTTTT. Protein product: CASSLGGTSGELFF. The chain couples TRBV7-9 to TRBJ2-2; either TRBD1 or TRBD2 may fit D (5 bases each). This CDR3 has 14 amino acids. Trimming removed 1 base from V and 6 bases from J, with 9 bases in between. Per germline, CDR1 SEHNR and CDR2 FQNEAQ (reference sequence).

The rearrangement links TRBV10-3 to TRBJ2-2; 8 bases line up with TRBD2. The CDR3 contains 15 residues. Trimming cost V 8 bases and J 3 bases; bases outside gene matches: 8. Germline V gene data show CDR1 as ENHRY and CDR2 as SYGVKD. As DNA, the CDR3 is TGTGCCATCCCGGGGGGGACTATCGACACCGGGGAGCTGTTTTTT. It yields the protein CAIPGGTIDTGELFF.

The sample holds one count of this clonotype. The CDR3 spells CASSQALGHNEQFF. The CDR3 DNA sequence: TGCGCCAGCAGCCAAGCCTTGGGCCACAATGAGCAGTTCTTC. This chain connects TRBV4-3 to TRBJ2-1; D not resolved. The CDR3 consists of 14 residues. Trimming pared 1 base from V and 5 bases from J, leaving 9 bases between. CDR1 is LGHNA and CDR2 is YSLEER in the germline V gene.

The chain couples TRBV7-2 to TRBJ1-1; D ambiguous. The CDR3 is 14 amino acids. Trimming took off 5 bases at V and 0 bases at J, with 10 bases between the two ends. Germline CDR1 reads SGHTA; CDR2 reads FQGNSA. CDR3 residues: CASSVVFMNTEAFF. The CDR3 region has the DNA TGTGCCAGCAGCGTCGTTTTCATGAACACTGAAGCTTTCTTT.

This chain links TRBV7-2 with TRBJ2-2, with 12 bases aligning to TRBD1. Per the germline V gene, CDR1 is SGHTA and CDR2 is FQGNSA. The CDR3 runs 18 residues. Germline trimming cut 1 base from V and 6 bases from J; bases unmatched to any gene: 9. The CDR3 is CASSLVLGDRGRSGELFF. CDR3 DNA: TGTGCCAGCAGCTTAGTTCTAGGGGACAGGGGGCGATCCGGGGAGCTGTTTTTT.

CDR3 amino acids: CASSVLQGRVGEQFF. The CDR3, as DNA: TGCGCCAGCAGCGTCCTACAGGGGAGAGTTGGCGAGCAGTTCTTC. The chain joins TRBV5-1 to TRBJ2-1; 7 positions match TRBD1. The CDR3 has 15 residues. Germline V gene lookup returns CDR1 SGHRS and CDR2 YFSETQ. V lost 4 bases to trimming and J lost 10 bases; unmatched junction nucleotides: 14.

This chain connects TRBV5-1 to TRBJ2-2, with D possibly being TRBD1 or TRBD2 (5 bases each). The CDR3 runs to 17 residues. V lost 7 bases and J lost 6, with 25 bases in between. Germline assignment: CDR1 SGHRS and CDR2 YFSETQ. The CDR3 spells CASGEGTSRMIPGELFF. The CDR3 nucleotides read TGCGCCAGCGGAGAAGGGACGTCTAGAATGATCCCCGGGGAGCTGTTTTTT.

The chain combines TRBV5-5 with TRBJ2-1; D is unresolved. This CDR3 contains 14 residues. The germline V and J ends were trimmed by 0 bases and 4 bases, with 8 bases remaining between them. From germline, CDR1 is SGHKS and CDR2 YYEKEE (reference sequence). CDR3 in amino acids: CASSLGEGYNEQFF. The CDR3 DNA is TGTGCCAGCAGCTTGGGTGAAGGATACAATGAGCAGTTCTTC.

The table lists this clonotype with a few counts. This chain uses TRBV20-1 with TRBJ2-5; TRBD2 might be the D (5 bases). In germline, CDR1 is DFQATT, CDR2 SNEGSKA (reference sequence). There are 15 residues in the CDR3. V dropped 0 bases and J dropped 11 bases, with 22 bases sitting between them. The CDR3: CSARDRGYSYNEQYF. The CDR3 nucleotides read TGCAGTGCTAGAGATCGGGGTTATTCTTACAATGAGCAGTACTTC.

A word on this clonotype: One end of the junction varies from germline; a read error may be responsible. This chain uses TRBV20-1 with TRBJ2-3; TRBD1 matches at 7 bases. Per the germline V gene, CDR1 is DFQATT and CDR2 is SNEGSKA (reference sequence). CDR3 length: 14 residues. The chain's CDR3 is CSAPNRVGTDAQYF. As DNA, the CDR3 is TGCAGTGCTCCAAACAGGGTTGGGACAGATGCGCAGTATTTT.

Ten or more counts support this clonotype. The chain combines TRBV20-1 with TRBJ1-2, with TRBD1 matching 7 bases. Per germline, CDR1 DFQATT and CDR2 SNEGSKA (reference sequence). This CDR3 contains 15 residues. After removal of 0 bases from V and 4 bases from J, the junction contained 8 bases not matched to a gene. The CDR3 sequence is CSARDLDRSLYGYTF. Here the CDR3 DNA reads TGCAGTGCTAGAGATCTGGACAGGAGCCTCTATGGCTACACCTTC.

V is TRBV7-2 and J is TRBJ2-2; possibly TRBD1 for D (5 bases). This CDR3 contains 14 residues. V dropped 5 bases and J dropped 4 bases, with 11 bases sitting between them. Germline V lookup: CDR1 SGHTA, CDR2 FQGNSA. The CDR3 DNA reads TGTGCCAGCAGCCCCCCCAGGGCCACCGGGGAGCTGTTTTTT. This codes for CASSPPRATGELFF.

There are a few counts of this clonotype. V usage is TRBV6-6 and J usage is TRBJ2-3; D possibly corresponds to TRBD2 (6 bases). V lost 2 bases and J 7 bases, leaving 13 bases between the germline ends. The CDR3 length is 14 residues. CDR1 and CDR2 from the germline V gene are MNHNY and SVGAGI (reference sequence). This chain's CDR3 is CASSYGAGTNTQYF. CDR3 DNA: TGTGCCAGCAGTTACGGGGCGGGGACGAATACGCAGTATTTT.

This clonotype was observed many times. The chain recombines TRBV4-3 with TRBJ1-4; no reliable D call. The CDR3 has 15 residues. Germline CDR1 reads LGHNA; CDR2 reads YSLEER. V dropped 0 bases and J dropped 7 bases, with 12 bases sitting between them. The CDR3 nucleotides read TGCGCCAGCAGCCAAGATTCTGGCAGCCCTGAAAAACTGTTTTTT. It is translated as CASSQDSGSPEKLFF.

Comments on this clonotype: With a much larger clone just one base away, this may be a read error. The genes are TRBV20-1 and TRBJ1-2, with 7 bases identical to TRBD1. The V gene's germline CDR1 is DFQATT and CDR2 SNEGSKA (reference sequence). Trimming at V came to 1 base and at J to 5 bases, leaving 13 bases not matched to a gene. CDR3 length equals 16 residues. The CDR3 here is CSARALLGGQMYGYTF. The CDR3 DNA follows: TGCAGTGCTAGAGCCCTACTGGGGGGACAGATGTATGGCTACACCTTC.

V is TRBV11-3 and J is TRBJ1-2; D perhaps matches TRBD1 (5 bases). CDR3 length equals 15 residues. CDR1 SGHNT and CDR2 YENEEA come from the germline V gene. Trimming removed 0 bases at V and 8 bases at J, with 16 bases between. Written as DNA, the CDR3 is TGTGCCAGCAGCTTAGACCACACCGGGACTCAGGGCTACACCTTC. Translated: CASSLDHTGTQGYTF.

This clonotype was counted between two and nine times. The V call is TRBV28, the J call TRBJ1-2; D is uncertain. Trimming pared 2 bases from V and 4 bases from J, leaving 11 bases between. This CDR3 region has 14 residues. Germline-derived CDR1 and CDR2 are MDHEN and SYDVKM. The CDR3 DNA reads as TGTGCCAGCAGTTTAAGCTGGGCGGGCTATGGCTACACCTTC. Translated, it gives CASSLSWAGYGYTF.